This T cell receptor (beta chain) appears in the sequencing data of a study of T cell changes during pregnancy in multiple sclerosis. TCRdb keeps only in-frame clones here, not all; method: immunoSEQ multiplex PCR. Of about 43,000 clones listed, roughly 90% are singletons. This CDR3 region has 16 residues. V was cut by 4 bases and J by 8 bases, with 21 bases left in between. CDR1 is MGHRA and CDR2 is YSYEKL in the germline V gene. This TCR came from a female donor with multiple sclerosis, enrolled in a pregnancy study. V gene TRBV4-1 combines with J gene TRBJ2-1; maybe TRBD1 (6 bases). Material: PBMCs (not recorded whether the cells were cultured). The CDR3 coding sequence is TGCGCCAGCAGCCCTCAGACAGGAGACGCCCTCGATGAGCAGTTCTTC. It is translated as CASSPQTGDALDEQFF.